A selection of T cell receptor beta chains follows, all from one sample in a study of shared clonotypes between healthy human individuals. Assay: immunoSEQ multiplex PCR; the TCRdb copy retains only in-frame clones and omits some. The repertoire consists of 550,000 to 750,000 clones, with around 95% occurring once and the leading ten covering about 0.11%. Sequences were obtained from naive CD8+ T cells sorted from blood. Receptors were obtained from a woman in her twenties or thirties in good health. The CDR3 runs from the conserved cysteine through the conserved F or W. The order of the fields is D gene, CDR3 length, J gene, V gene, CDR3 protein, CDR3 DNA. The D gene is left open where the match is weak.

d_call: NA; cdr3_length: 14; j_call: TRBJ2-2; v_call: TRBV14; cdr3_aa: CASSQRWGTGELFF; cdr3_nt: TGTGCCAGCAGCCAACGGTGGGGGACCGGGGAGCTGTTTTTT
d_call: NA; cdr3_length: 13; j_call: TRBJ2-7; v_call: TRBV28; cdr3_aa: CASSFQGPYEQYF; cdr3_nt: TGTGCCAGCAGTTTTCAGGGACCCTACGAGCAGTACTTC
d_call: TRBD1; cdr3_length: 13; j_call: TRBJ2-1; v_call: TRBV6-5; cdr3_aa: CASTQGAGNEQFF; cdr3_nt: TGTGCCAGCACCCAGGGGGCAGGGAATGAGCAGTTCTTC
d_call: NA; cdr3_length: 15; j_call: TRBJ2-7; v_call: TRBV4-1; cdr3_aa: CASSQEFLTNSEQYF; cdr3_nt: TGCGCCAGCAGCCAGGAATTTCTCACCAACAGTGAGCAGTACTTC
d_call: TRBD2; cdr3_length: 15; j_call: TRBJ2-7; v_call: TRBV4-2; cdr3_aa: CASSQEPGLPFEQYF; cdr3_nt: TGTGCCAGCAGCCAAGAACCGGGACTACCTTTTGAGCAGTACTTC
d_call: NA; cdr3_length: 14; j_call: TRBJ2-5; v_call: TRBV28; cdr3_aa: CASSLTHLQETQYF; cdr3_nt: TGTGCCAGCAGTTTGACACACTTACAAGAGACCCAGTACTTC
d_call: NA; cdr3_length: 15; j_call: TRBJ1-1; v_call: TRBV5-4; cdr3_aa: CASSLGEGYGTEAFF; cdr3_nt: TGTGCCAGCAGCTTGGGGGAGGGATACGGCACTGAAGCTTTCTTT
d_call: TRBD2; cdr3_length: 15; j_call: TRBJ2-2; v_call: TRBV4-1; cdr3_aa: CASSLSGSSIGELFF; cdr3_nt: TGCGCCAGCAGCCTTAGCGGGAGCTCTATCGGGGAGCTGTTTTTT
d_call: NA; cdr3_length: 16; j_call: TRBJ2-2; v_call: TRBV7-9; cdr3_aa: CASSDRPPSSTGELFF; cdr3_nt: TGTGCCAGCAGCGACAGACCCCCGTCTAGCACCGGGGAGCTGTTTTTT
d_call: TRBD1; cdr3_length: 13; j_call: TRBJ1-2; v_call: TRBV13; cdr3_aa: CASRTGTGGGYTF; cdr3_nt: TGTGCCAGCAGAACCGGGACAGGGGGCGGCTACACCTTC
d_call: TRBD2; cdr3_length: 15; j_call: TRBJ2-1; v_call: TRBV27; cdr3_aa: CASSSGTSGFNEQFF; cdr3_nt: TGTGCCAGCAGTTCCGGGACTAGCGGGTTCAATGAGCAGTTCTTC